This T cell receptor beta chain was profiled in a study of T-cell reconstitution after alpha-beta-depleted transplantation in children. The TCRbeta library incorporated unique molecular identifiers. MiXCR, run by TCRdb on the PCR reads, gives a single entry per CDR3 protein. The table includes some 600,000 distinct CDR3 sequences, about 15% detected once. V dropped 5 bases and J dropped 5; count of bases not matched to a gene: 9. The CDR3 runs 15 residues. CDR1 and CDR2 from the germline V gene are SEHNR and FQNEAQ (reference sequence). This sequence joins TRBV7-9 and TRBJ1-2; TRBD1 aligns across 9 bases. The source was PBMCs from the stem cell graft donor, collected from the stem cell graft. This TCR derives from a human donor who donated a stem cell graft to a child with acute myeloid leukemia. CDR3 coding DNA: TGTGCCAGCAGCCCTGGGGACAGGGACTCTTATGGCTACACCTTC. Translating gives CASSPGDRDSYGYTF.